This T cell receptor (beta chain) was recovered during a study of blood T cell repertoires in COVID-19. Here immunoSEQ multiplex PCR was the method, and the copy in TCRdb shows in-frame clones only, minus some. The sample records around 150,000 clones, roughly 82% being singletons. Sequenced input: peripheral blood. This receptor was taken from a man between 65 and 85 years old with acute or convalescent COVID-19.

CDR3 DNA: TGTGCCAGCAGTGCAGGGGCCGGAAACACCATATATTTT. Translation gives CASSAGAGNTIYF. V is TRBV6-6 and J is TRBJ1-3; D might be TRBD1 (6 bases). V shed 5 bases and J shed 4 bases, with 9 bases lying between them. The CDR3 is made up of 13 amino acids. In germline, CDR1 is MNHNY, CDR2 SVGAGI (reference sequence).